This TCR beta chain was found in a study of T cell responses to AZD1222 COVID-19 vaccine. Study overall: Samples with a second dose at about 4 or about 12 weeks were pooled together.

The CDR3 totals 12 residues. Trimming cost V 6 bases and J 5 bases; bases outside gene matches: 4. Only one count was recorded for this clone. Its matching antigen is unknown. Study-level points and caveats: White British people made up most donors, females outnumbered males, and clonal diversity was possibly underestimated. Baseline antibody screening turned up just five to seven seropositive AZD1222 recipients.

TCRdb's table, derived via immunoSEQ multiplex PCR, lists solely in-frame clones and lacks some. The sample carries tens of thousands of clones, 80% to 90% recorded once. The receptor was isolated from an adult in good health. The V gene is TRBV12-3 or TRBV12-4, the J gene TRBJ2-7; 7 bases are a match to TRBD1. Material: peripheral blood, obtained on day 0 of AZD1222 vaccination. CDR3 protein: CASSTTGNEQYF. In DNA form, the CDR3 reads TGTGCCAGCAGCACGACAGGGAACGAGCAGTACTTC.